These T cell receptor beta chains were read from a single sample in a study of shared clonotypes between healthy human individuals. Sequenced by immunoSEQ multiplex PCR; TCRdb stores in-frame clones only, minus some. The sample gives under 2.5 million clones, about 90% of which show up once; around 0.4% is in the top ten. Specimen: naive CD4+ T cells from PBMCs. These receptors were collected from a man between 18 and 29 years old in good health. Some clones in this sample may be carry-over from other donors' samples. The CDR3 runs from the conserved cysteine through the conserved F or W.

j_call v_call cdr3_aa
TRBJ2-7 TRBV5-4 CASSLKTGVSYEQYF
TRBJ2-3 TRBV6-1 CASRDTSGRFHTQYF
TRBJ1-2 TRBV5-1 CASSVGVPERGYTF
TRBJ2-1 TRBV5-6 CASSLEWVRGSYNEQFF
TRBJ2-7 TRBV7-2 CASSLGLAFGYEQYF
TRBJ2-1 TRBV2 CASKPRDNEQFF
TRBJ2-7 TRBV7-9 CASSFYSGYEQYF
TRBJ1-5 TRBV6-5 CASSSNRGGQPQHF
TRBJ2-1 TRBV27 CASRLWLRTGTSGTNEQFF
TRBJ1-1 TRBV27 CASSPRRGTEAFF
TRBJ1-5 TRBV5-8 CASTRGTGKYQPQHF
TRBJ1-2 TRBV29-1 CSVDGAGANYGYTF
TRBJ2-7 TRBV4-2 CASSQDFSGSSYEQYF
TRBJ2-1 TRBV5-1 CASSPLRGGLAGGGEQFF
TRBJ1-2 TRBV5-5 CATGALGGNYGYTF
TRBJ1-1 TRBV5-6 CASSPGTGRRNTEAFF
TRBJ2-1 TRBV5-1 CASSYLLAGSYNEQFF
TRBJ2-3 TRBV2 CASNSERYTDTQYF
TRBJ2-1 TRBV5-1 CASSAGWGTSYEYNEQFF
TRBJ2-7 TRBV19 CASSTIGQGSGEQYF
TRBJ2-1 TRBV15 CATSRGGSSYNEQFF
TRBJ2-3 TRBV5-1 CASSLEGSTDTQYF
TRBJ1-1 TRBV15 CATSRDLWSSAEAFF
TRBJ2-2 TRBV5-4 CAAGTRSGELFF
TRBJ2-1 TRBV5-1 CASSSPVVDEQFF
TRBJ2-1 TRBV20-1 CRGLAGPVQFF
TRBJ1-1 TRBV5-1 CASRDQGNTEAFF
TRBJ2-2 TRBV5-1 CASSVNPGLEGGELFF
TRBJ2-7 TRBV19 CARPDRTSYEQYF
TRBJ2-1 TRBV7-2 CASSFGHEQFF
TRBJ2-3 TRBV2 CAYPRAGSTDTQYF
TRBJ1-2 TRBV28 CASSPTQIRGRNYGYTF
TRBJ2-5 TRBV5-4 CASSPTLQETQYF
TRBJ1-1 TRBV28 CASRGQGNTEAFF
TRBJ2-5 TRBV13 CASSRRTSGVFGETQYF
TRBJ1-5 TRBV7-8 CASSQSNQPQHF
TRBJ2-6 TRBV5-6 CASSVTLSGANVLTF
TRBJ2-7 TRBV12-5 CASGRQGTYEQYF
TRBJ2-2 TRBV6-5 CASSPATGFTGELFF
TRBJ2-3 TRBV5-4 CASSSGLAGGTDTQYF
TRBJ2-5 TRBV15 CATSRVVITETQYF
TRBJ2-7 TRBV2 CASKREAYEQYF
TRBJ1-4 TRBV4-1 CASSQGDYRVELFF
TRBJ2-5 TRBV7-3 CASSSTGQETQYF
TRBJ1-3 TRBV12-1 CASSPPPGHRETGNTIYF
TRBJ2-1 TRBV27 CASKDYTYNEQFF
TRBJ2-1 TRBV11-2 CASTPGQPTQGTYNEQFF
TRBJ2-5 TRBV6-6 CASSWGLGGETQYF
TRBJ1-5 TRBV11-2 CASSLTGQGNQPQHF
TRBJ2-5 TRBV18 CASSPRYLAGETQYF